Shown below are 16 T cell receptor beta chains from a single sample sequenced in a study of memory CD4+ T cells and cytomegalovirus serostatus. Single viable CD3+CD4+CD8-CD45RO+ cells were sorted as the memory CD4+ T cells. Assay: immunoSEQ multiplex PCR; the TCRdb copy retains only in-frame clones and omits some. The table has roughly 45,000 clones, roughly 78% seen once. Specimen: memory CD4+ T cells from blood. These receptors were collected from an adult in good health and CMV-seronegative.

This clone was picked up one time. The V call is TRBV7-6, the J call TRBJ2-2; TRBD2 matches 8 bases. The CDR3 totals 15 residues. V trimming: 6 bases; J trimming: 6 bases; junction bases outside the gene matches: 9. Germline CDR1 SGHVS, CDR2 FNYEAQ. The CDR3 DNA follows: TGTGCCAGCAGGCGGGTTAGCGGGGTTTCCGGGGAGCTGTTTTTT. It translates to CASRRVSGVSGELFF. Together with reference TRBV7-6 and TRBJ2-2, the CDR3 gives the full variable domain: GAGVSQSPRYKVTKRGQDVALRCDPISGHVSLYWYRQALGQGPEFLTYFNYEAQQDKSGLPNDRFSAERPEGSISTLTIQRTEQRDSAMYRCASRRVSGVSGELFFGEGSRLTVL.

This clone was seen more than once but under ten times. The CDR3 nucleotides read TGCGCCAGCAGCTTGGCCGGACGGAGTGAGACCCAGTACTTC. Encoded protein: CASSLAGRSETQYF. The chain recombines TRBV5-1 with TRBJ2-5; D gene ambiguous. Germline CDR1 reads SGHRS; CDR2 reads YFSETQ. The ends were cut back, 0 bases at V and 5 bases at J, with 11 bases in the middle. The CDR3 is 14 amino acids.

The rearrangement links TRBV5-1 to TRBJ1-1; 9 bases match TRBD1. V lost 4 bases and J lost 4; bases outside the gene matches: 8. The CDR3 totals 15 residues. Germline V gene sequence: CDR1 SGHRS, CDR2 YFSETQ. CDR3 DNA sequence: TGCGCCAGCAGCAGCATGACAGGGGGAACCACTGAAGCTTTCTTT. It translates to CASSSMTGGTTEAFF.

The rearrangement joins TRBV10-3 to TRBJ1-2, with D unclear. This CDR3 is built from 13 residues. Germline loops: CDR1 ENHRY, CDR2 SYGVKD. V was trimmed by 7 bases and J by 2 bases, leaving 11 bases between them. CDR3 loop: CAITKDGNYGYTF. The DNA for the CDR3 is TGTGCCATCACAAAGGACGGAAACTATGGCTACACCTTC.

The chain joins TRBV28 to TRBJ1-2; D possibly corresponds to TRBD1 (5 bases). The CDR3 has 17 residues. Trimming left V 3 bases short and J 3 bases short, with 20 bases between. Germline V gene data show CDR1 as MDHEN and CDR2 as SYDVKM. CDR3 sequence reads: CASSFFQGPSNYYGYTF. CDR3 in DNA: TGTGCCAGCAGTTTTTTTCAGGGCCCGAGCAACTACTATGGCTACACCTTC.

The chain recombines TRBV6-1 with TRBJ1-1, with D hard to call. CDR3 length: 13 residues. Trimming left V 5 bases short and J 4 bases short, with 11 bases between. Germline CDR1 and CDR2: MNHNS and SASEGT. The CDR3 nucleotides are TGTGCCAGCAGTAACCGCGGGGTCACTGAAGCTTTCTTT. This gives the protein CASSNRGVTEAFF.

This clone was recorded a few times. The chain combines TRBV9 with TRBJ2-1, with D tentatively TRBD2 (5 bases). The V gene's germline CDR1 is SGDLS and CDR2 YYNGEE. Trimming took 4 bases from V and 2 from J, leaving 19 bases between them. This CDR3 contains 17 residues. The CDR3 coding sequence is TGTGCCAGCAGCCCCCAGGACGTGGGGAGTCCCTACAATGAGCAGTTCTTC. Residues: CASSPQDVGSPYNEQFF.

CDR3 DNA sequence: TGTGCCAGCAGCTTAATGGGGTGGGGCAATCAGCCCCAGCATTTT. Translated, it gives CASSLMGWGNQPQHF. This chain uses TRBV7-2 with TRBJ1-5; D remains ambiguous. V dropped 2 bases and J dropped 2 bases, with 10 bases sitting between them. The CDR3 sequence is 15 residues long. Germline V lookup: CDR1 SGHTA, CDR2 FQGNSA. The whole variable domain, filled in from reference TRBV7-2 and TRBJ1-5, reads GAGVSQSPSNKVTEKGKDVELRCDPISGHTALYWYRQSLGQGLEFLIYFQGNSAPDKSGLPSDRFSAERTGGSVSTLTIQRTQQEDSAVYLCASSLMGWGNQPQHFGDGTRLSIL.

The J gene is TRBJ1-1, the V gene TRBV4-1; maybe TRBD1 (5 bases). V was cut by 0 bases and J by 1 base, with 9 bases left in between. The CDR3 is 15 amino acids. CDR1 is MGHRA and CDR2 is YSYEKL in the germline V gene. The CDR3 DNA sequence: TGCGCCAGCAGCCAAGATCGCGGGGGGAACACTGAAGCTTTCTTT. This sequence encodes CASSQDRGGNTEAFF.

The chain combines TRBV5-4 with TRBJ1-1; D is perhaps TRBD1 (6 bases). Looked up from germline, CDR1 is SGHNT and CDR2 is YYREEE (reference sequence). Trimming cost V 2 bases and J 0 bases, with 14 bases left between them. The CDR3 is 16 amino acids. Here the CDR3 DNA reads TGTGCCAGCAGCTTAGGGAGGGGGGGGTTGAACACTGAAGCTTTCTTT. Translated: CASSLGRGGLNTEAFF.

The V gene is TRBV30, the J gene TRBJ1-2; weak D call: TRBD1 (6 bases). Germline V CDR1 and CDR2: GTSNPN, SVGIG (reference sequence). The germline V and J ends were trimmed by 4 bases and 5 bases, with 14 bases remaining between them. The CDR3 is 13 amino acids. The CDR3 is CAWTGAILYGYTF. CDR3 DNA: TGTGCCTGGACAGGGGCCATCCTTTATGGCTACACCTTC. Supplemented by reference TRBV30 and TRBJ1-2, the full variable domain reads SQTIHQWPATLVQPVGSPLSLECTVEGTSNPNLYWYRQAAGRGLQLLFYSVGIGQISSEVPQNLSASRPQDRQFILSSKKLLLSDSGFYLCAWTGAILYGYTFGSGTRLTVV.

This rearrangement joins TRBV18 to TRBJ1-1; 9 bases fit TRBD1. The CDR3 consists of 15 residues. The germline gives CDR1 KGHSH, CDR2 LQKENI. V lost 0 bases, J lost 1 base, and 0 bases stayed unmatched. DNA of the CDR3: TGTGCCAGCTCACCACCGACAGGGGGGAACACTGAAGCTTTCTTT. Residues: CASSPPTGGNTEAFF.

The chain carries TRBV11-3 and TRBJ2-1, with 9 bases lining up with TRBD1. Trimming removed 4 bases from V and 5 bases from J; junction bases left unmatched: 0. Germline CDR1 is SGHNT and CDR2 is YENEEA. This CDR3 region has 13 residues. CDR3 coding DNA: TGTGCCAGCAGCTGGGACAGGGACAATGAGCAGTTCTTC. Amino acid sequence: CASSWDRDNEQFF.

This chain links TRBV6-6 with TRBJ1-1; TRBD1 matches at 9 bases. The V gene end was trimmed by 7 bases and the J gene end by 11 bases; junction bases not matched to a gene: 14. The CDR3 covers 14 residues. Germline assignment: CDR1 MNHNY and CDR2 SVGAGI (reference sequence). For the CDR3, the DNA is TGTGCCAGCACCTACGGGACAGGGATTCTAATGGCTTTCTTT. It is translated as CASTYGTGILMAFF.

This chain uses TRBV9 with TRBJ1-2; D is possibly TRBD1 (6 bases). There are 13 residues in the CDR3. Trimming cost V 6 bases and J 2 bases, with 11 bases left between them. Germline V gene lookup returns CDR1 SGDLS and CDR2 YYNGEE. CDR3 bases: TGTGCCAGCACCAGACAGGCAAACTATGGCTACACCTTC. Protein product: CASTRQANYGYTF. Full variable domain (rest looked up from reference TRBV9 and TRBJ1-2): DSGVTQTPKHLITATGQRVTLRCSPRSGDLSVYWYQQSLDQGLQFLIQYYNGEERAKGNILERFSAQQFPDLHSELNLSSLELGDSALYFCASTRQANYGYTFGSGTRLTVV.

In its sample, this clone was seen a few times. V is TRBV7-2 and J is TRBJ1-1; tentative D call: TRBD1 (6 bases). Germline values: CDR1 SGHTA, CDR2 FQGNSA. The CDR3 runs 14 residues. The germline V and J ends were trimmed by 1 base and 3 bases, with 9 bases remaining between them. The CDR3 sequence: CASSLEGGYTEAFF. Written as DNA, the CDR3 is TGTGCCAGCAGCTTAGAGGGGGGATACACTGAAGCTTTCTTT.